These T cell receptor beta chains were read from a single sample in a study of cytomegalovirus exposure and HLA in healthy donors. Assay used: immunoSEQ multiplex PCR; TCRdb lists only in-frame clones, some missing. This sample carries about 200,000 clones, about 90% of them seen once, and the ten largest clones take roughly 2.8%. Sample: PBMCs. These receptors came from a woman under 30 in good health and CMV-seronegative. Both conserved end residues are part of each CDR3. A D gene is named only where the DNA matches it firmly. The size field is filled for only some rows; it gives once, few, many or a size class.

>NA|NA|11|TRBV6-1|TRBJ1-1
TGTGCCAGCAGAATAGCAACTGAAGCTTTCTTT
CASRIATEAFF
>NA|NA|16|TRBV7-2|TRBJ2-2
TGTGCCAGCAGCTTAGGGCAGGACTTAGGAATCGGGGAGCTGTTTTTT
CASSLGQDLGIGELFF
>NA|once|16|TRBV28|TRBJ2-1
TGTGCCAGCAGTTTCCTCCAGGGTTTCTCCTACAATGAGCAGTTCTTC
CASSFLQGFSYNEQFF
>NA|NA|16|TRBV6-5|TRBJ1-4
TGTGCCAGCAGTTCCAATGCGGGGGGGCCGCCTGAAAAACTGTTTTTT
CASSSNAGGPPEKLFF
>NA|few|13|TRBV11-2|TRBJ1-2
TGTGCCAGCAGCCTAGTCGCTAACTATGGCTACACCTTC
CASSLVANYGYTF
>TRBD1|NA|17|TRBV27|TRBJ2-7
TGTGCCAGCAGTCTTTACGCCCCGGGACAGGGGGCAAACGAGCAGTACTTC
CASSLYAPGQGANEQYF
>NA|NA|14|TRBV10-3|TRBJ2-3
TGTGCCACCAAGGGCACAGGGACCACAGATACGCAGTATTTT
CATKGTGTTDTQYF
>TRBD1|NA|15|TRBV7-8|TRBJ2-7
TGTGCCAGCAGCTTAAACAGGGGAGCTGGCTACGAGCAGTACTTC
CASSLNRGAGYEQYF
>NA|NA|15|TRBV19|TRBJ2-1
TGTGCCAGTAGTACCGGGACAGCGGGTTACAATGAGCAGTTCTTC
CASSTGTAGYNEQFF
>NA|NA|15|TRBV29-1|TRBJ2-5
TGCAGCGTTGAATCCGCACAGCCCGTCCAAGAGACCCAGTACTTC
CSVESAQPVQETQYF
>TRBD1|NA|18|TRBV4-1|TRBJ2-3
TGCGCCAGCAGCCAAGATCAGGGGACAGGGGACTTCACAGATACGCAGTATTTT
CASSQDQGTGDFTDTQYF
>TRBD1|NA|14|TRBV10-3|TRBJ1-2
TGTGCCATCAACGGACAGGGTTTTAACTATGGCTACACCTTC
CAINGQGFNYGYTF
>TRBD2|NA|15|TRBV7-8|TRBJ2-7
TGTGCCAGCGGTTCGTTAGCGGGAGATCGTTACGAGCAGTACTTC
CASGSLAGDRYEQYF
>TRBD1|NA|14|TRBV6-6|TRBJ1-1
TGTGCCAGCAGTCAGGGACAGGGACACACTGAAGCTTTCTTT
CASSQGQGHTEAFF
>NA|NA|16|TRBV7-9|TRBJ1-2
TGTGCCAGCAGCTTAGTCGTAGAGGCCTTGGCCTATGGCTACACCTTC
CASSLVVEALAYGYTF
>TRBD1|NA|16|TRBV27|TRBJ2-5
TGTGCCAGCAGTTTATTTGGGGGACAGGGGGGGGAGACCCAGTACTTC
CASSLFGGQGGETQYF
>NA|NA|13|TRBV11-2|TRBJ2-7
TGTGCCAGCAGCTTATCTACTCTCTACGAGCAGTACTTC
CASSLSTLYEQYF
>TRBD2|NA|17|TRBV5-6|TRBJ2-5
TGTGCCAGCAGCTCTAGCGGGAGGGCCCCCCAACAAGAGACCCAGTACTTC
CASSSSGRAPQQETQYF
>TRBD1|once|20|TRBV27|TRBJ1-1
TGTGCCAGCAGTTTAAGGACCCCCGGGACAGGGGAGTTGGGGAACACTGAAGCTTTCTTT
CASSLRTPGTGELGNTEAFF
>NA|NA|17|TRBV10-1|TRBJ1-1
TGCGCCAGCACGAGTAGGAAGGGGGAAAGATCGTGCACTGAAGCTTTCTTT
CASTSRKGERSCTEAFF
>TRBD1|NA|19|TRBV7-9|TRBJ1-5
TGTGCCAGCAGCCAAGCGCCTCGACAGGGAAAATTCAGCAATCAGCCCCAGCATTTT
CASSQAPRQGKFSNQPQHF
>TRBD2|NA|16|TRBV10-3|TRBJ2-7
TGTGCCATCAGTGAGTCGAGAGGTGGGGGGGGCTACGAGCAGTACTTC
CAISESRGGGGYEQYF
>TRBD1|NA|16|TRBV7-2|TRBJ2-7
TGTGCCAGCAGCTTAGCTACCGGGACAGGGGGTTACGAGCAGTACTTC
CASSLATGTGGYEQYF
>TRBD2|NA|18|TRBV5-1|TRBJ2-7
TGCGCCAGCAGCCGAGCCGGGACTAGCGGGAGAAGCTCCTACGAGCAGTACTTC
CASSRAGTSGRSSYEQYF
>NA|NA|16|TRBV7-2|TRBJ2-7
TGTGCCAGCAGCCCCTCCCTGGGGCAGGGGACCTACGAGCAGTACTTC
CASSPSLGQGTYEQYF
>TRBD2|NA|16|TRBV5-5|TRBJ2-7
TGTGCCAGCAGCGATCTAGCGGGAGCCAAGGAATACGAGCAGTACTTC
CASSDLAGAKEYEQYF
>TRBD1|NA|15|TRBV7-8|TRBJ1-5
TGTGCCAGCAGCCCGGGGACAGGGGGTGGGCAGCCCCAGCATTTT
CASSPGTGGGQPQHF
>NA|NA|13|TRBV11-2|TRBJ2-7
TGTGCCAGCAGCTTGGATCAGGTCTACGAGCAGTACTTC
CASSLDQVYEQYF
>TRBD2|NA|16|TRBV7-6|TRBJ2-3
TGTGCCAGCAGCTTAGATGGGACTAGCGGCACAGATACGCAGTATTTT
CASSLDGTSGTDTQYF
>TRBD1|NA|16|TRBV5-1|TRBJ2-7
TGCGCCAGCAGCTTGGATGGACGACAGGGGACCGACGAGCAGTACTTC
CASSLDGRQGTDEQYF
>TRBD1|NA|14|TRBV28|TRBJ1-2
TGTGCCAGCAGAAACAGGGGCCTCAACTATGGCTACACCTTC
CASRNRGLNYGYTF
>TRBD2|NA|17|TRBV15|TRBJ2-1
TGTGCCACCAGCGGAGCCCCCGGACTAGCGGGAAGTAATGAGCAGTTCTTC
CATSGAPGLAGSNEQFF
>NA|NA|15|TRBV2|TRBJ2-1
TGTGCCAGCAGCGTAGCTCGCAGCTCCTACAATGAGCAGTTCTTC
CASSVARSSYNEQFF
>TRBD1|NA|13|TRBV15|TRBJ2-2
TGTGCCACCAGCCGAAGGGGGCGCGGGGAGCTGTTTTTT
CATSRRGRGELFF
>NA|NA|15|TRBV21-1|TRBJ1-2
TGTGCCAGCAGCATAAAAGACAGGGCTAACTATGGCTACACCTTC
CASSIKDRANYGYTF
>NA|NA|20|TRBV5-4|TRBJ2-2
TGTGCCAGCAGCTTGGAGGCTAATCGCGGAAGCAGGGGAAACACCGGGGAGCTGTTTTTT
CASSLEANRGSRGNTGELFF
>NA|NA|15|TRBV28|TRBJ2-7
TGTGCCAGCAGTTTTCTCACGCAGGGTATCGACGAGCAGTACTTC
CASSFLTQGIDEQYF
>TRBD2|NA|18|TRBV9|TRBJ2-7
TGTGCCAGCAGCGTAGGGTTGCTAGCGGGAGGTTTAGGTGGCGAGCAGTACTTC
CASSVGLLAGGLGGEQYF
>NA|NA|12|TRBV28|TRBJ1-2
TGTGCCAGCAGTCCCCCAGAGGTAGGCTACACCTTC
CASSPPEVGYTF
>TRBD1|NA|17|TRBV30|TRBJ1-2
TGTGCCTCCATAGCGACCGGGACAGGGAGCTCTAACTATGGCTACACCTTC
CASIATGTGSSNYGYTF
>NA|once|12|TRBV7-9|TRBJ2-7
TGTGCCAGCAGCCCGCTCCAGGGGAAGCAGTACTTC
CASSPLQGKQYF
>TRBD2|NA|15|TRBV5-4|TRBJ2-1
TGTGCCAGCAGCCGCCGAGGGACTAGCGGGAATGAGCAGTTCTTC
CASSRRGTSGNEQFF
>TRBD2|NA|15|TRBV2|TRBJ2-3
TGTGCCAGCAGTTTAGCGGGAACTTACACAGATACGCAGTATTTT
CASSLAGTYTDTQYF
>NA|NA|13|TRBV14|TRBJ1-1
TGTGCCAGCAGCCATAAATATAGCACTGAAGCTTTCTTT
CASSHKYSTEAFF
>NA|NA|16|TRBV7-2|TRBJ2-2
TGTGCCAGCAGCTTAATGGTCGGGAGAGTTGCCGGGGAGCTGTTTTTT
CASSLMVGRVAGELFF
>NA|NA|15|TRBV28|TRBJ1-5
TGTGCCAGCAGTTTCCCCCCCGCGGGATATCAGCCCCAGCATTTT
CASSFPPAGYQPQHF
>TRBD2|NA|16|TRBV5-6|TRBJ2-2
TGTGCCAGCAGCTTGGTAGCGGGAGTTTACACCGGGGAGCTGTTTTTT
CASSLVAGVYTGELFF
>TRBD2|NA|17|TRBV5-4|TRBJ2-1
TGTGCCAGCAGCCGGGGCCCTCGGGGGGGATCTTACAATGAGCAGTTCTTC
CASSRGPRGGSYNEQFF